This T cell receptor (beta chain) emerged from a study of blood T cell repertoires in COVID-19. Study as a whole: Donors in the United States, Italy and Spain gave samples during acute or convalescent COVID-19.

Measured with immunoSEQ multiplex PCR; TCRdb has only the in-frame clones, and not every one. The sample yields approximately 120,000 clones, roughly 79% seen once. This CDR3 has 15 amino acids. Trimming removed 3 bases from V and 4 bases from J, with 16 bases in between. CDR1 is GTSNPN and CDR2 is SVGIG in the germline V gene (reference sequence). The rearrangement links TRBV30 to TRBJ1-3; D might be TRBD1 (6 bases). This TCR came from a human donor in a cohort sampled during active COVID-19. Material for sequencing was peripheral blood. The CDR3 region is CAWSPKGVGGNTIYF. CDR3 bases: TGTGCCTGGAGCCCGAAGGGGGTGGGCGGAAACACCATATATTTT.